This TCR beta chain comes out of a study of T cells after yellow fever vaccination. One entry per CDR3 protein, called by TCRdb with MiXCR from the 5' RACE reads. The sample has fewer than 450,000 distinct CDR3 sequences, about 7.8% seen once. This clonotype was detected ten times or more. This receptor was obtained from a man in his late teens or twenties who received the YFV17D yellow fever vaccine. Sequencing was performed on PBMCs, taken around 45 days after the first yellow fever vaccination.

The DNA of the CDR3 is TGTGCCAGCAGCCGGGCCCTAGCGTCGCCGTCCTCTGGAAACACCATATATTTT. Amino acid sequence: CASSRALASPSSGNTIYF. The genes are TRBV11-2 and TRBJ1-3; D call uncertain. The CDR3 runs 18 residues. Germline CDR1 reads SGHAT; CDR2 reads FQNNGV. Trimming stripped 5 bases from V and 0 bases from J, with 20 bases between.